The 25 T cell receptor beta chains reported below all come from one sample, sequenced in a study of beta chain features in type 1 diabetes. The study reverse transcribed the entire isolated RNA, so it sequenced expressed TCRB transcripts. Method: immunoSEQ multiplex PCR; TCRdb's copy keeps in-frame clones and lacks some. The table lists around 280,000 clones, roughly 15% of them singletons. These receptors have no identified antigens. Study-level results: Within each of all four CD4+ subsets, Type 1 diabetes patients had TCRB CDR3s that were moderately but significantly shorter.

The specimen was naive CD4+ T cells from blood. These receptor sequences come from a man younger than 35 with type 1 diabetes.

The CDR3 DNA reads TGTGCCAGCAGTTTATGGAACAGGGTAAACTACGAGCAGTACTTC. Translated, it gives CASSLWNRVNYEQYF. The chain couples TRBV28 to TRBJ2-7; D may be TRBD1 (6 bases). Germline V lookup: CDR1 MDHEN, CDR2 SYDVKM. The CDR3 spans 15 residues. Trimming pared 0 bases from V and 3 bases from J, leaving 12 bases between.

This clone was counted a few times. The J gene is TRBJ1-2, the V gene TRBV10-3; perhaps TRBD1 as D (5 bases). CDR3 length: 18 amino acids. Trimming cost V 0 bases and J 4 bases, with 21 bases left between them. CDR1 ENHRY and CDR2 SYGVKD come from the germline V gene. The CDR3 DNA reads as TGTGCCATCAGTGAGTCGAGTGGGAAGGGGACTTCAGGCTATGGCTACACCTTC. Translated: CAISESSGKGTSGYGYTF.

This clone was picked up a small number of times. This chain joins TRBV5-1 and TRBJ2-5, with D perhaps matching TRBD2 (6 bases). The J call may not be correct, given that the DNA end is closer to TRBJ2-7. This CDR3 spans 15 amino acids. Germline V CDR1 and CDR2: SGHRS, YFSETQ. The CDR3 coding sequence is TGCGCCAGCAGCTTGAATGCGGGGAGCTCCTACGAGCAGTACTTC. As protein: CASSLNAGSSYEQYF.

The chain employs TRBV10-3 and TRBJ2-3; 11 bases are shared with TRBD2. The germline V gene encodes CDR1 ENHRY and CDR2 SYGVKD. The V segment lost 0 bases and the J segment 1 base; nucleotides outside the gene matches: 12. This CDR3 is built from 20 residues. CDR3 loop: CAISESILAGAFFGTDTQYF. CDR3 DNA: TGTGCCATCAGTGAGTCGATACTAGCGGGGGCCTTCTTCGGCACAGATACGCAGTATTTT.

This clone has only a few counts. The CDR3 reads CASSPGGDTIYF. The CDR3, as DNA: TGTGCCAGCAGCCCCGGAGGAGACACCATATATTTT. This chain joins TRBV5-4 and TRBJ1-3, with D unclear. Trimming left V 4 bases short and J 8 bases short, with 10 bases between. Germline V gene lookup returns CDR1 SGHNT and CDR2 YYREEE (reference sequence). This CDR3 region has 12 residues.

The CDR3 protein is CAWSHGLAGNEQFF. The DNA of the CDR3 is TGTGCCTGGAGTCATGGACTAGCGGGGAATGAGCAGTTCTTC. The rearrangement links TRBV30 to TRBJ2-1, with 12 bases lining up with TRBD2. Germline V lookup: CDR1 GTSNPN, CDR2 SVGIG (reference sequence). The CDR3 consists of 14 residues. J lost 7 bases, V lost 2 bases, and 3 bases had no gene match. Together with reference TRBV30 and TRBJ2-1, the CDR3 gives the full variable domain: SQTIHQWPATLVQPVGSPLSLECTVEGTSNPNLYWYRQAAGRGLQLLFYSVGIGQISSEVPQNLSASRPQDRQFILSSKKLLLSDSGFYLCAWSHGLAGNEQFFGPGTRLTVL.

This clone was recorded a few times. The chain couples TRBV30 to TRBJ2-1, with TRBD2 matching over 7 bases. Germline CDR1 is GTSNPN and CDR2 is SVGIG (reference sequence). With 0 bases clipped from V and 6 bases from J, the junction kept 8 bases outside the gene matches. The CDR3 is made up of 15 amino acids. The CDR3 loop is CAWSVGQLATNEQFF. The CDR3 DNA reads as TGTGCCTGGAGTGTAGGTCAACTAGCGACCAATGAGCAGTTCTTC.

The V gene is TRBV4-1, the J gene TRBJ2-1; 12 bases are a match to TRBD2. CDR3 length: 15 residues. The germline V gene encodes CDR1 MGHRA and CDR2 YSYEKL. After removal of 4 bases from V and 7 bases from J, the junction contained 5 bases not matched to a gene. The CDR3 coding sequence is TGCGCCAGCAGCCCTTTCGGACTAGCGGGGAATGAGCAGTTCTTC. Its protein product is CASSPFGLAGNEQFF.

The CDR3 is CASSPLYGQPQHF. The CDR3 DNA follows: TGTGCCAGCAGCCCACTCTATGGTCAGCCCCAGCATTTT. The chain has TRBV5-5 and TRBJ1-5; D uncertain. The CDR3 has 13 residues. The V and J ends lost 4 bases and 6 bases respectively, with 11 bases between them. The germline gives CDR1 SGHKS, CDR2 YYEKEE (reference sequence).

The table lists this clone with a few counts. J is TRBJ2-1 and V is TRBV6-5; 10 bases align to TRBD2. CDR1 is MNHEY and CDR2 is SVGAGI in the germline V gene. The V and J ends lost 6 bases and 9 bases, in that order; junction bases with no gene match: 8. This CDR3 is 14 amino acids long. The CDR3 reads CASSGSGRAREQFF. CDR3 nucleotides: TGTGCCAGCAGCGGCAGCGGGAGGGCCCGTGAGCAGTTCTTC.

This clone came up a few times. The chain links TRBV10-2 to TRBJ2-1, with no clear D. The CDR3 contains 14 residues. CDR1 is WSHSY and CDR2 is SAAADI in the germline V gene. Trimming pared 3 bases from V and 4 bases from J, leaving 10 bases between. Written as DNA, the CDR3 is TGCGCCAGCAGTGATATAGTCGGTTACAATGAGCAGTTCTTC. Translated: CASSDIVGYNEQFF.

The rearrangement joins TRBV6-6 to TRBJ2-7, with no clear D. Trimming shortened V by 5 bases and J by 4 bases, and 6 bases separated the two germline ends. The germline V gene encodes CDR1 MNHNY and CDR2 SVGAGI (reference sequence). This CDR3 region has 11 residues. DNA of the CDR3: TGTGCCAGCAGTATCAATTACGAGCAGTACTTC. The encoded protein is CASSINYEQYF.

V is TRBV19 and J is TRBJ2-1, with 12 bases lining up with TRBD2. With 5 bases clipped from V and 8 bases from J, the junction kept 7 bases outside the gene matches. The germline gives CDR1 LNHDA, CDR2 SQIVND (reference sequence). The CDR3 has 15 residues. CDR3 DNA: TGTGCCAGTAGTCCCCGGACTAGCGGGAAGTATGAGCAGTTCTTC. It is translated as CASSPRTSGKYEQFF.

J is TRBJ1-4 and V is TRBV30; 7 bases agree with TRBD1. Germline V lookup: CDR1 GTSNPN, CDR2 SVGIG (reference sequence). Losses at the gene ends were 2 bases for V and 0 bases for J; bases not matched to a gene: 6. CDR3 length: 16 amino acids. The CDR3 loop is CAWSQRTGSTNEKLFF. The CDR3 DNA sequence: TGTGCCTGGAGTCAGCGGACAGGATCAACTAATGAAAAACTGTTTTTT. Together with reference TRBV30 and TRBJ1-4, the CDR3 gives the full variable domain: SQTIHQWPATLVQPVGSPLSLECTVEGTSNPNLYWYRQAAGRGLQLLFYSVGIGQISSEVPQNLSASRPQDRQFILSSKKLLLSDSGFYLCAWSQRTGSTNEKLFFGSGTQLSVL.

The rearrangement links TRBV28 to TRBJ2-5; D perhaps matches TRBD2 (7 bases). The V end was cut by 4 bases, the J end by 5 bases, with 17 bases between. The CDR3 extends over 15 amino acids. Looked up from germline, CDR1 is MDHEN and CDR2 is SYDVKM. The CDR3 sequence: CASSSPAGEGETQYF. CDR3 nucleotide sequence: TGTGCCAGCAGTTCCCCGGCAGGGGAGGGGGAGACCCAGTACTTC.

The chain couples TRBV29-1 to TRBJ2-5; 11 bases are shared with TRBD2. The V gene's germline CDR1 is SQVTM and CDR2 ANQGSEA. The CDR3 spans 14 residues. J was trimmed by 2 bases and V by 2 bases; bases with no gene match: 1. The CDR3 DNA follows: TGCAGCGTTGAACTAGCGGGGGGACAAGAGACCCAGTACTTC. This sequence encodes CSVELAGGQETQYF.

This clone was observed a handful of times. This chain connects TRBV19 to TRBJ1-1, with unresolved D. Trimming took off 8 bases at V and 3 bases at J, with 7 bases between the two ends. The length of the CDR3 is 11 residues. Germline V lookup: CDR1 LNHDA, CDR2 SQIVND (reference sequence). Written as DNA, the CDR3 is TGTGCCAGTTACGGGTACACTGAAGCTTTCTTT. This translates into CASYGYTEAFF.

This clone was observed a few times. The chain carries TRBV29-1 and TRBJ1-1, with D perhaps TRBD1 (5 bases). V was cut by 3 bases and J by 6 bases, with 8 bases left in between. The V gene's germline CDR1 is SQVTM and CDR2 ANQGSEA. This CDR3 has 11 residues. This CDR3 is CSVDLGAEAFF. In nucleotides, the CDR3 is TGCAGCGTTGACTTAGGGGCTGAAGCTTTCTTT.

V usage is TRBV12-5 and J usage is TRBJ2-5, with TRBD1 identical over 9 bases. V shed 1 base, J shed 5 bases, and the junction held 5 bases outside the gene matches. From germline, CDR1 is LGHNT and CDR2 FRNRAP. There are 15 residues in the CDR3. In DNA form, the CDR3 reads TGTGCTAGTGGTTTGGGGACAGGGGCGCGGGAGACCCAGTACTTC. It specifies CASGLGTGARETQYF.

The sample holds a few counts of this clone. The chain couples TRBV5-1 to TRBJ2-7; 9 nucleotides agree with TRBD2. There are 13 residues in the CDR3. Germline V gene lookup returns CDR1 SGHRS and CDR2 YFSETQ. The V and J ends lost 4 bases and 5 bases, in that order; junction bases with no gene match: 4. The CDR3 DNA sequence: TGCGCCAGCAGCGTTAGCGGGAGAGACGAGCAGTACTTC. Its translation: CASSVSGRDEQYF.

This clone has a handful of counts. The chain has TRBV15 and TRBJ2-7; 11 positions agree with TRBD2. Germline loops: CDR1 LNHNV, CDR2 YYDKDF (reference sequence). V shed 2 bases, J shed 1 base, and the junction held 4 bases outside the gene matches. This CDR3 contains 16 residues. CDR3 region: CATSRPGLAGSYEQYF. CDR3 coding DNA: TGTGCCACCAGCAGACCTGGACTAGCGGGTTCCTACGAGCAGTACTTC.

Only a few counts were recorded for this clone. V gene TRBV11-2 combines with J gene TRBJ2-1; D remains unclear. V was trimmed by 0 bases and J by 5 bases, leaving 8 bases between them. CDR1 and CDR2 (germline): SGHAT, FQNNGV. The CDR3 totals 14 residues. The CDR3, as DNA: TGTGCCAGCAGCTTAGATTCACGAGACAATGAGCAGTTCTTC. This sequence encodes CASSLDSRDNEQFF.

This chain uses TRBV5-8 with TRBJ1-2, with 11 bases identical to TRBD1. Germline V gene sequence: CDR1 SGHTS, CDR2 YDEGEE. Trimming cost V 4 bases and J 0 bases; bases outside gene matches: 11. CDR3 length equals 18 residues. The CDR3 DNA follows: TGTGCCAGCAGCCAAGGGACAGGGGGATTGGGATCTAACTATGGCTACACCTTC. It codes for CASSQGTGGLGSNYGYTF.

In this sample, this clone turned up a few times. This rearrangement joins TRBV9 to TRBJ2-3; tentatively, D is TRBD1 (7 bases). Germline V gives CDR1 SGDLS, CDR2 YYNGEE. Between the trimmed V and J ends, which lost 5 bases and 4 bases, there was a span of 14 bases. The CDR3 is made up of 14 amino acids. CDR3: CASRGGGEPDTQYF. CDR3 nucleotide sequence: TGTGCCAGCAGAGGGGGCGGGGAACCAGATACGCAGTATTTT.

There are a few counts of this clone. This chain links TRBV29-1 with TRBJ1-2; 8 bases fit TRBD1. This CDR3 is 13 amino acids long. Looked up from germline, CDR1 is SQVTM and CDR2 is ANQGSEA. The V segment lost 7 bases and the J segment 4 bases; nucleotides outside the gene matches: 8. CDR3 coding DNA: TGCAGCGCCCGGACAGGGCCAGGCTATGGCTACACCTTC. Protein sequence: CSARTGPGYGYTF.